The present T cell receptor (beta chain) was sequenced within a study of identical twins. Study observations and caveats: Out-of-frame alpha sequences common to twins exhibited an excess of low generation probability.

With respect to this clonotype: Its antigen remains unknown.

TCRdb used MiXCR to reprocess the 5' RACE reads, holding one entry per CDR3 protein. The table shows hundreds of thousands of distinct CDR3 sequences, with under 10% occurring only once. CDR1 is SGHTA and CDR2 is FQGNSA in the germline V gene. CDR3 length equals 14 residues. V was shortened by 1 base and J by 5 bases, with 11 bases between the two germline ends. A further study also used this sample, focusing on yellow fever vaccine responses in identical twins.

The chain couples TRBV7-2 to TRBJ1-1, with D maybe TRBD1 (6 bases). The sequence came from a woman younger than 35 in good health. Sequenced sample: memory (CD45RO+) T cells sorted from blood. CDR3 region: CASSLEGRGTEAFF. The DNA for the CDR3 is TGTGCCAGCAGCTTAGAAGGGAGGGGGACTGAAGCTTTCTTT.